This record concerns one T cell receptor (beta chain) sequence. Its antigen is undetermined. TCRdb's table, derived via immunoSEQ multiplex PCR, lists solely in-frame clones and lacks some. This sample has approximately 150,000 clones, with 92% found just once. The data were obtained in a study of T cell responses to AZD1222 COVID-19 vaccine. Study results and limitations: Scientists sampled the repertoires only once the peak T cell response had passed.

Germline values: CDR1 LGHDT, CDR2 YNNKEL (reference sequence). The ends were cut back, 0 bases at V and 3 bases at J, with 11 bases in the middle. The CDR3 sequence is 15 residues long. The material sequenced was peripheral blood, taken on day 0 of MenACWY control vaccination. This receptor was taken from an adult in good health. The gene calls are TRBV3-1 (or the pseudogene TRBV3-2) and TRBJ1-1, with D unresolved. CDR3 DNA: TGTGCCAGCAGCCAAGATCGGCAGGTATACACTGAAGCTTTCTTT. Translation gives CASSQDRQVYTEAFF.